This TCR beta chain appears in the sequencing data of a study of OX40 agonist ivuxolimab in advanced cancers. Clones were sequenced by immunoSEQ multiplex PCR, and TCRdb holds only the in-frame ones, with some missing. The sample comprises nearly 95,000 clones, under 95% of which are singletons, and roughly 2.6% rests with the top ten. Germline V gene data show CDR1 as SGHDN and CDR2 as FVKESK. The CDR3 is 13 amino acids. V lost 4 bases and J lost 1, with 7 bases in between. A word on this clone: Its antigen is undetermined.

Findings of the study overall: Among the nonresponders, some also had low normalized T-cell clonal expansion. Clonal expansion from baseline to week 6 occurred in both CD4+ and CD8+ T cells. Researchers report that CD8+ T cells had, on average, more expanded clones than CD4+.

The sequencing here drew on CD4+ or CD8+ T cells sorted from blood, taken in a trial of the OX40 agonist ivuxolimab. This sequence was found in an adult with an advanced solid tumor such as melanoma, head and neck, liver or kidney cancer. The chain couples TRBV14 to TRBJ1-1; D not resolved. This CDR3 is CASSPVGNTEAFF. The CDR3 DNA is TGTGCCAGCAGCCCCGTGGGGAACACTGAAGCTTTCTTT.